The next 9 T cell receptor beta chains were all read from a single sample in a study of T cell repertoires in cytomegalovirus infection. TCRdb used MiXCR to reprocess the reads, holding one entry per CDR3 protein. Here the sample spans 370,000 or so distinct CDR3 sequences, around a third being singletons. The antigens for these receptors are not known. Specimen: cultured PBMCs, collected from culture after CMV antigen stimulation. These receptors originate from a human donor in good health (CMV status not recorded). Some clones in this sample may be carry-over from other donors' samples.

This clonotype was observed a handful of times. The chain employs TRBV25-1 and TRBJ1-1; possibly TRBD1 for D (6 bases). Germline V CDR1 and CDR2: MGHDK, SYGVNS. The CDR3 has 15 residues. V was clipped by 8 bases and J by 1 base, with 17 bases between them. Written as DNA, the CDR3 is TGTGCCAGCTCAAAAGGGGGGTTACGGAACACTGAAGCTTTCTTT. Protein product: CASSKGGLRNTEAFF.

This sequence joins TRBV20-1 and TRBJ2-1; 16 nucleotides align to TRBD2. V was clipped by 0 bases and J by 3 bases; unmatched bases: 11. This CDR3 has 20 amino acids. CDR1 DFQATT and CDR2 SNEGSKA come from the germline V gene (reference sequence). CDR3: CSARDISGLAGGPGYNEQFF. The DNA for the CDR3 is TGCAGTGCTAGAGATATTTCGGGACTAGCGGGAGGGCCGGGCTACAATGAGCAGTTCTTC.

J is TRBJ2-3 and V is TRBV11-3; maybe TRBD1 (6 bases). V lost 4 bases to trimming and J lost 3 bases, with 20 bases between them. CDR3 length: 17 amino acids. The germline V gene has CDR1 SGHNT and CDR2 YENEEA. CDR3 loop: CASSSADSSVWTDTQYF. In DNA form, the CDR3 reads TGTGCCAGCAGCTCAGCGGACAGCTCGGTGTGGACAGATACGCAGTATTTT.

V usage is TRBV27 and J usage is TRBJ1-1; TRBD1 is a possible D gene (6 bases). The V and J ends lost 0 bases and 4 bases respectively, with 12 bases between them. Germline CDR1 MNHEY, CDR2 SMNVEV (reference sequence). The CDR3 is 15 residues long. CDR3 DNA sequence: TGTGCCAGCAGTTTATCCAGGGGACCTCTCACTGAAGCTTTCTTT. Translated: CASSLSRGPLTEAFF.

This clonotype was detected once. The rearrangement uses TRBV25-1 and TRBJ2-7, with D uncertain. Germline assignment: CDR1 MGHDK and CDR2 SYGVNS. CDR3 size: 11 residues. V lost 3 bases and J lost 3, with 3 bases in between. This CDR3 is CASSEYYEQYF. As DNA, the CDR3 is TGTGCCAGCAGTGAGTACTACGAGCAGTACTTC.

On this clonotype itself: A read error may account for a junction end that differs from germline. The rearrangement joins TRBV7-2 to TRBJ1-4; D gene ambiguous. CDR1 is SGHTA, CDR2 FQGNSA, per germline. The CDR3 has 14 amino acids. CDR3 DNA: TGTGCCAGCAGTTTAGGAGTAAGTGGGGAAAAACTGTTTTTT. It is translated as CASSLGVSGEKLFF. Looking up the rest from reference TRBV7-2 and TRBJ1-4 gives the full variable domain: GAGVSQSPSNKVTEKGKDVELRCDPISGHTALYWYRQSLGQGLEFLIYFQGNSAPDKSGLPSDRFSAERTGGSVSTLTIQRTQQEDSAVYLCASSLGVSGEKLFFGSGTQLSVL.

This clonotype has more than one count but fewer than ten. This chain connects TRBV7-8 to TRBJ2-5, with no clear D. The CDR3 consists of 11 residues. CDR1 SGHVS and CDR2 FQNEAQ come from the germline V gene. Between the trimmed V and J ends, which lost 4 bases and 7 bases, there was a span of 7 bases. This chain's CDR3 is CASSSAWTQYF. For the CDR3, the DNA is TGTGCCAGCAGCTCAGCATGGACCCAGTACTTC. The full variable domain, rest sourced from reference TRBV7-8 and TRBJ2-5, is GAGVSQSPRYKVAKRGQDVALRCDPISGHVSLFWYQQALGQGPEFLTYFQNEAQLDKSGLPSDRFFAERPEGSVSTLKIQRTQQEDSAVYLCASSSAWTQYFGPGTRLLVL.

The chain combines TRBV6-1 with TRBJ2-1, with D perhaps assigned TRBD1 or TRBD2 (5 bases each). The CDR3 is made up of 12 amino acids. Per the germline V gene, CDR1 is MNHNS and CDR2 is SASEGT. Trimming stripped 5 bases from V and 8 bases from J, with 10 bases between. CDR3 nucleotides: TGTGCCAGCAGTTCCTGGGACGATGAGCAGTTCTTC. It yields the protein CASSSWDDEQFF.

The sample holds many counts of this clonotype. The rearrangement uses TRBV7-2 and TRBJ2-3; D perhaps matches TRBD2 (6 bases). The CDR3 consists of 15 residues. Looked up from germline, CDR1 is SGHTA and CDR2 is FQGNSA. V was trimmed by 4 bases and J by 0 bases, leaving 11 bases between them. Here the CDR3 DNA reads TGTGCCAGCAGCTATGGGGACTTGAGCACAGATACGCAGTATTTT. Amino acids: CASSYGDLSTDTQYF. Together with reference TRBV7-2 and TRBJ2-3, the CDR3 gives the full variable domain: GAGVSQSPSNKVTEKGKDVELRCDPISGHTALYWYRQSLGQGLEFLIYFQGNSAPDKSGLPSDRFSAERTGGSVSTLTIQRTQQEDSAVYLCASSYGDLSTDTQYFGPGTRLTVL.